The TCR beta chain described here comes from a study of shared clonotypes between healthy human individuals. Genomic DNA of every subset was divided equally among multiple immunoSEQ plates. Template for every sorted-subset replicate PCR totaled roughly 210 ng DNA, roughly 30,000 T cell genomes. Generated by immunoSEQ multiplex PCR, the TCRdb table keeps only in-frame clones and is missing some. The data hold about a million clones, with roughly 80% observed a single time. Findings and caveats of the study: Memory subsets had estimated richness that was generally smaller than that of naive subsets. Enrolling few donors narrowed the genetic and exposure-history diversity that was represented.

This clone was counted between two and nine times. Its antigen is unknown. Input material: memory CD4+ T cells from PBMCs. Regarding subset: CD45RA-negative fraction. The clonotype originates from a man between 18 and 29 years old in good health. Some clones in this sample may be carry-over from other donors' samples.

The CDR3 DNA reads as TGTGCCAGCAGTTTACCGGTAGTCACCGGGGAGCTGTTTTTT. It specifies CASSLPVVTGELFF. The chain uses TRBV28 and TRBJ2-2; D not resolved. The CDR3 has 14 residues. The V end was cut by 2 bases, the J end by 4 bases, with 8 bases between. Germline loops: CDR1 MDHEN, CDR2 SYDVKM. Variable domain in full (rest from reference TRBV28 and TRBJ2-2): DVKVTQSSRYLVKRTGEKVFLECVQDMDHENMFWYRQDPGLGLRLIYFSYDVKMKEKGDIPEGYSVSREKKERFSLILESASTNQTSMYLCASSLPVVTGELFFGEGSRLTVL.